Below are 14 T cell receptor beta chains sequenced from a single sample in a study of T cell repertoires in cytomegalovirus infection. No antigens are known for them. TCRdb called the reads again in MiXCR, with one record for every CDR3 protein. Seen here are a few hundred thousand distinct CDR3 sequences, approximately 42% observed once, and the top ten hold around 45%. Source: cultured PBMCs, taken from culture after CMV antigen stimulation. The receptors were sampled from a human donor in good health (CMV status not recorded). Some clones in this sample may be carry-over from other donors' samples.

This chain uses TRBV7-2 with TRBJ2-3; no firm D call. Trimming took off 3 bases at V and 2 bases at J, with 12 bases between the two ends. Germline CDR1 is SGHTA and CDR2 is FQGNSA. The CDR3 extends over 15 amino acids. The CDR3 loop is CASSLFFSLTDTQYF. The CDR3 DNA follows: TGTGCCAGCAGCTTGTTCTTTAGCCTCACAGATACGCAGTATTTT.

CDR3 nucleotides: TGTGCCAGCAGCCCCGCCGGACTAGCGAGAAGGTCCTACGAGCAGTACTTC. Its translation is CASSPAGLARRSYEQYF. This chain joins TRBV7-9 and TRBJ2-7; 9 nucleotides line up with TRBD2. Germline CDR1 reads SEHNR; CDR2 reads FQNEAQ (reference sequence). The junction had 12 bases not matched to a gene; V was cut back by 5 bases and J by 1 base. The CDR3 totals 17 residues.

The genes are TRBV11-2 and TRBJ1-3; D perhaps matches TRBD1 (6 bases). The CDR3 consists of 15 residues. Trimming took off 4 bases at V and 6 bases at J, with 16 bases between the two ends. CDR1 and CDR2 from the germline V gene are SGHAT and FQNNGV. The CDR3 protein is CASSSLQGVINTIYF. The CDR3 nucleotides are TGTGCCAGCAGCTCCTTACAGGGAGTAATAAACACCATATATTTT.

The chain uses TRBV11-2 and TRBJ1-4; the D gene is possibly TRBD1 (6 bases). The CDR3 length is 14 residues. Germline values: CDR1 SGHAT, CDR2 FQNNGV. V was cut by 5 bases and J by 5 bases, with 12 bases left in between. CDR3 loop: CASSDQGRNEKLFF. CDR3 bases: TGTGCCAGCAGCGATCAGGGGCGAAATGAAAAACTGTTTTTT.

This chain links TRBV2 with TRBJ2-1; maybe TRBD1 (5 bases). The CDR3 runs to 12 residues. The V and J ends lost 1 base and 12 bases respectively, with 10 bases between them. Per the germline V gene, CDR1 is SNHLY and CDR2 is FYNNEI. DNA for the CDR3: TGTGCCAGCAGTGAAGGACAGTTAGGGCAGTTCTTC. It translates to CASSEGQLGQFF.

This clonotype was counted a few times. The chain joins TRBV7-2 to TRBJ2-7; D remains unclear. Germline CDR1 reads SGHTA; CDR2 reads FQGNSA. The germline V and J ends were trimmed by 5 bases and 0 bases, with 5 bases remaining between them. CDR3 length: 12 residues. This CDR3 is CASSKFSYEQYF. The CDR3 DNA reads as TGTGCCAGCAGCAAATTCTCCTACGAGCAGTACTTC.

The rearrangement joins TRBV7-4 to TRBJ1-2, with D possibly TRBD1 on 5 matching bases. V was shortened by 0 bases and J by 8 bases, with 16 bases between the two germline ends. The CDR3 totals 15 residues. The germline V gene encodes CDR1 SGHVT and CDR2 SQSDAQ. This CDR3 reads CASSLAGRGAMGYTF. CDR3 coding DNA: TGTGCCAGCAGCTTAGCTGGGCGCGGGGCTATGGGCTACACCTTC.

This clonotype has only a few counts. The chain combines TRBV7-2 with TRBJ2-1, with a weak D call TRBD1 (5 bases). The ends were cut back, 4 bases at V and 10 bases at J, with 14 bases in the middle. The CDR3 loop spans 13 amino acids. In germline, CDR1 is SGHTA, CDR2 FQGNSA. The CDR3 spells CASSSDRQREQFF. The CDR3 bases are TGTGCCAGCAGCTCAGACCGACAGCGCGAGCAGTTCTTC.

This chain joins TRBV5-6 and TRBJ2-1, with D unresolved. The V end was cut by 0 bases, the J end by 0 bases, with 10 bases between. The CDR3 contains 16 residues. From germline, CDR1 is SGHDT and CDR2 YYEEEE. The CDR3 DNA reads TGTGCCAGCAGCTTGGGAGTTTTCGTCTCCTACAATGAGCAGTTCTTC. Translation gives CASSLGVFVSYNEQFF.

V usage is TRBV12-3 or TRBV12-4 and J usage is TRBJ2-6; D is undetermined. The V and J ends lost 7 bases and 1 base respectively, with 8 bases between them. This CDR3 spans 14 amino acids. The CDR3 coding sequence is TGTGCCAGCAAAAGATTGTCTGGGGCCAACGTCCTGACTTTC. Encoded protein: CASKRLSGANVLTF.

This clonotype was seen a few times. The V call is TRBV6-2 or TRBV6-3, the J call TRBJ2-3; D remains ambiguous. Germline V gene data show CDR1 as MNHEY and CDR2 as SVGEGT. V was shortened by 5 bases and J by 3 bases, with 12 bases between the two germline ends. This CDR3 contains 14 residues. The CDR3 reads CASSDTTPTDTQYF. The CDR3 DNA sequence: TGTGCCAGCAGTGATACGACTCCGACAGATACGCAGTATTTT.

This clonotype appeared once. The chain has TRBV30 and TRBJ2-7; 10 nucleotides align to TRBD2. The V gene end was trimmed by 4 bases and the J gene end by 4 bases; junction bases not matched to a gene: 7. CDR3 size: 14 residues. The germline gives CDR1 GTSNPN, CDR2 SVGIG (reference sequence). The CDR3 nucleotides are TGTGCCTGGAACGTAGCTAGCGGGAGTTACGAGCAGTACTTC. Protein: CAWNVASGSYEQYF. Together with reference TRBV30 and TRBJ2-7, the CDR3 gives the full variable domain: SQTIHQWPATLVQPVGSPLSLECTVEGTSNPNLYWYRQAAGRGLQLLFYSVGIGQISSEVPQNLSASRPQDRQFILSSKKLLLSDSGFYLCAWNVASGSYEQYFGPGTRLTVT.

This clonotype was detected many times. This rearrangement joins TRBV7-2 to TRBJ2-5; D is unclear. The CDR3 totals 10 residues. Trimming removed 1 base from V and 7 bases from J, with 1 base in between. Germline V gives CDR1 SGHTA, CDR2 FQGNSA. DNA of the CDR3: TGTGCCAGCAGCTTAGTGACCCAGTACTTC. Translating gives CASSLVTQYF.

The chain joins TRBV12-3 or TRBV12-4 to TRBJ1-4; D unclear. The CDR3 consists of 13 residues. V lost 6 bases, J lost 9 bases, and 14 bases lay in between. The CDR3 DNA sequence: TGTGCCAGCAGCCGACTGAGGTTTCAAAAACTGTTTTTT. Translating it yields CASSRLRFQKLFF.